This T cell receptor (beta chain) stems from a study of cytomegalovirus exposure and HLA in healthy donors. Across the whole study: HLA-typed donors were the source of roughly 80 million unique TCRs held in an early data release.

At the time of sampling, donors were nominally healthy, though unrecorded immune exposures were likely. Study results and caveats: Data from an earlier analysis indicated that most TCR beta V segments were productive either about 87% or about 30% of the time.

Germline trimming cut 7 bases from V and 0 bases from J; bases unmatched to any gene: 4. The CDR3 is 14 residues long. Germline V gene lookup returns CDR1 MNHEY and CDR2 SVGAGI. Concerning this clone itself: No antigen is known for it.

13 Jbeta primers and 60 Vbeta primers were used for the PCR. Only in-frame clones appear in the TCRdb table, and some are missing; sequencing was by immunoSEQ multiplex PCR. The sample records 170,000 or so clones, around four fifths being singletons. Material: PBMCs. The rearrangement links TRBV6-5 to TRBJ2-3, with 7 bases lining up with TRBD1. This sequence originates from a girl aged 10 to 17 in good health and CMV-seropositive. The CDR3 here is CASKQGQSTDTQYF. The DNA of the CDR3 is TGTGCCAGCAAACAGGGACAGAGCACAGATACGCAGTATTTT.